This T cell receptor (beta chain) was obtained from a study of T cells in Graves' hyperthyroidism and ophthalmopathy. Study-wide findings and caveats: Clonotypes that were expanded in thyroid above 0.001 mostly appeared in blood too.

Comments on this clonotype: Its antigen is undetermined.

The ends were cut back, 1 base at V and 0 bases at J, with 9 bases in the middle. The CDR3 length is 16 residues. Germline CDR1 SGHTA, CDR2 FQGNSA. Researchers amplified the TCR beta CDR3 regions from RNA transcripts. In the first-round RT-PCR of the TCR CDR3, the HTBI primer set was used. TCRdb called the multiplex PCR reads again in MiXCR, with one record for every CDR3 protein. The sample holds around 620,000 distinct CDR3 sequences, around 15% seen once. This chain links TRBV7-2 with TRBJ2-2; D not resolved. The origin of this receptor is a young woman with Graves' hyperthyroidism. The source material was blood. The CDR3, as DNA: TGTGCCAGCAGCTTAGGGTGGGCGTCGAACACCGGGGAGCTGTTTTTT. Protein sequence: CASSLGWASNTGELFF.